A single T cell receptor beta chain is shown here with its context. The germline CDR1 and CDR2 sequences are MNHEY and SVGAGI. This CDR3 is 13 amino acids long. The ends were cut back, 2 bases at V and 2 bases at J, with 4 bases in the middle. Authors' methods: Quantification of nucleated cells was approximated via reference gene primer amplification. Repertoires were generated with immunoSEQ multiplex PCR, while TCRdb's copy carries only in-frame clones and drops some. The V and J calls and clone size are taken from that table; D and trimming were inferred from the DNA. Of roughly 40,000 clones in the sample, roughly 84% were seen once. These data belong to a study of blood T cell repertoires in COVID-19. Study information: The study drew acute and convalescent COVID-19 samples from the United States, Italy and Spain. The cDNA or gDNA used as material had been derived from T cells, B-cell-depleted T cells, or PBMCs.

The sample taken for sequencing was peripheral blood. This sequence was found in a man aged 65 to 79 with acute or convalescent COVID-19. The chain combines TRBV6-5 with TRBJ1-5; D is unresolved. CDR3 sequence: CASSYGGNQPQHF. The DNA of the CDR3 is TGTGCCAGCAGTTACGGAGGCAATCAGCCCCAGCATTTT.